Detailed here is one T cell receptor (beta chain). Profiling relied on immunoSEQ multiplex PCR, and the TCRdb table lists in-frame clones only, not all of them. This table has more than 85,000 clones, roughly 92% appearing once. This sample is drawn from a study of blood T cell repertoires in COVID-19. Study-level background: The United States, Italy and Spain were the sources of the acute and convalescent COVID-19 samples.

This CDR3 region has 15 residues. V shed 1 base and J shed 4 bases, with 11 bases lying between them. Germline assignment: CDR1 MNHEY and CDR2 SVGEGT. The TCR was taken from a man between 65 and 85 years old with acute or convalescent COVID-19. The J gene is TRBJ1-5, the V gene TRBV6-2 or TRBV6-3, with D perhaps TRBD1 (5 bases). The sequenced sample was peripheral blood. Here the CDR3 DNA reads TGTGCCAGCAGTTACTTTGGACAAGTTAATCAGCCCCAGCATTTT. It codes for CASSYFGQVNQPQHF.